One and the same sample provided the 6 T cell receptor beta chains below, sequenced in a study of read filtering for tumor transcriptome and immune sequencing. Molecular barcoded adaptors covering alpha/delta and beta/gamma chains were used on approximately 400 ng RNA. TCRdb re-called the reads through MiXCR, storing one row per CDR3 protein. Of more than 12,000 distinct CDR3 sequences listed, approximately 20% are singletons. Sequences were obtained from a population of CD138-negative cells sorted from bone marrow. The receptors stem from a donor at least 40 years old with multiple myeloma.

This clonotype was counted between two and nine times. V is TRBV29-1 and J is TRBJ2-1; TRBD1 matches 7 bases. This CDR3 region has 12 residues. J lost 9 bases, V lost 5 bases, and 7 bases had no gene match. The germline V gene has CDR1 SQVTM and CDR2 ANQGSEA. DNA of the CDR3: TGCAGCGTTAGGCAGGGGGACGGTGAGCAGTTCTTC. This translates into CSVRQGDGEQFF.

The chain joins TRBV6-5 to TRBJ2-1; 8 nucleotides line up with TRBD1. The CDR3 runs 13 residues. Germline V lookup: CDR1 MNHEY, CDR2 SVGAGI. The V gene end was trimmed by 6 bases and the J gene end by 8 bases; junction bases not matched to a gene: 6. The CDR3 DNA is TGTGCCAGCAGCCGGCCAGGGGGCCATGAGCAGTTCTTC. Encoded protein: CASSRPGGHEQFF.

This clonotype was picked up many times. This chain joins TRBV7-9 and TRBJ1-1; D gene unclear. Germline V gives CDR1 SEHNR, CDR2 FQNEAQ (reference sequence). The germline V and J ends were trimmed by 1 base and 3 bases, with 12 bases remaining between them. There are 15 residues in the CDR3. The CDR3 reads CASSLGLGLDTEAFF. CDR3 DNA: TGTGCCAGCAGCTTAGGTCTGGGATTGGACACTGAAGCTTTCTTT.

This clonotype has more than one count but fewer than ten. The V and J genes are TRBV29-1 and TRBJ2-3; D gene uncertain. V was clipped by 2 bases and J by 11 bases, with 11 bases between them. The CDR3 runs 11 residues. Germline V lookup: CDR1 SQVTM, CDR2 ANQGSEA. CDR3 in amino acids: CSVELAARQYF. The DNA of the CDR3 is TGCAGCGTTGAACTCGCCGCTCGGCAGTATTTT.

Details on this clonotype: This sequence may be a read error, since a much larger clone differs from it by one base. This rearrangement joins TRBV3-1 to TRBJ2-1, with TRBD1 matching 10 bases. Germline assignment: CDR1 LGHDT and CDR2 YNNKEL (reference sequence). The CDR3 contains 19 residues. Here the CDR3 reads CASSQEGRWDRGPYNGQFF. The CDR3, as DNA: TGTGCCAGCAGCCAAGAGGGTCGGTGGGACAGGGGACCCTACAATGGGCAGTTCTTC.

The chain combines TRBV20-1 with TRBJ2-3, with a possible D match to TRBD1 (7 bases). The CDR3 length is 15 residues. V dropped 1 base and J dropped 2 bases, with 13 bases sitting between them. The germline gives CDR1 DFQATT, CDR2 SNEGSKA (reference sequence). The CDR3: CSARGRGQVTDTQYF. CDR3 nucleotide sequence: TGCAGTGCTAGAGGGAGGGGGCAGGTCACAGATACGCAGTATTTT.